Below, 16 T cell receptor beta chains from the same sample are listed, as sequenced in a study of shared clonotypes between healthy human individuals. Sequencing used immunoSEQ multiplex PCR; TCRdb keeps in-frame clones, though not all of them. Of over 2 million clones listed, about 95% are singletons. Positive CCR7 selection of CD45RO-negative cells yielded the naive CD8 cells, and terminally differentiated effector memory CD45RA+ cells were excluded. Sequenced sample: naive CD8+ T cells sorted from blood. The source of these receptors is a man in his late teens or twenties in good health.

This clone was counted a few times. This rearrangement joins TRBV11-2 to TRBJ1-5, with a possible D match to TRBD1 (5 bases). With 1 base removed from V and 0 bases from J, the gap between germline ends came to 10 bases. This CDR3 region has 16 residues. Germline CDR1 and CDR2: SGHAT and FQNNGV. The CDR3 sequence is CASSLGGTDSNQPQHF. The CDR3 DNA sequence: TGTGCCAGCAGCTTAGGAGGGACGGATAGCAATCAGCCCCAGCATTTT.

V and J are TRBV5-6 and TRBJ2-4, with no clear D. The CDR3 is 14 amino acids. CDR1 is SGHDT, CDR2 YYEEEE, per germline. Trimming removed 6 bases at V and 4 bases at J, with 14 bases between. The CDR3 sequence is CASTKWAEKNIQYF. The CDR3 nucleotides are TGTGCCAGCACCAAATGGGCAGAAAAAAACATTCAGTACTTC.

The rearrangement joins TRBV2 to TRBJ2-7, with TRBD2 as a possible D gene (5 bases). Between the trimmed V and J ends, which lost 5 bases and 7 bases, there was a span of 18 bases. CDR3 size: 14 residues. The germline V gene has CDR1 SNHLY and CDR2 FYNNEI. The DNA for the CDR3 is TGTGCCAGCAGTTCAGGACTCCCGCTGGGGGAGCAGTACTTC. Translated: CASSSGLPLGEQYF.

V usage is TRBV29-1 and J usage is TRBJ2-7; D gene unclear. CDR3 size: 10 residues. Germline CDR1 and CDR2: SQVTM and ANQGSEA. The ends were cut back, 2 bases at V and 7 bases at J, with 6 bases in the middle. The CDR3: CSVESEEQYF. DNA of the CDR3: TGCAGCGTTGAATCGGAGGAGCAGTACTTC.

The chain joins TRBV27 to TRBJ1-4; D is ambiguous. Germline V gene sequence: CDR1 MNHEY, CDR2 SMNVEV (reference sequence). The V and J ends lost 4 bases and 0 bases respectively, with 6 bases between them. This CDR3 spans 14 amino acids. The CDR3 nucleotides read TGTGCCAGCAGTTCGCTTGCAACTAATGAAAAACTGTTTTTT. Protein: CASSSLATNEKLFF. The full variable domain, in which reference TRBV27 and TRBJ1-4 provide the parts outside the CDR3, is EAQVTQNPRYLITVTGKKLTVTCSQNMNHEYMSWYRQDPGLGLRQIYYSMNVEVTDKGDVPEGYKVSRKEKRNFPLILESPSPNQTSLYFCASSSLATNEKLFFGSGTQLSVL.

This chain uses TRBV11-2 with TRBJ1-2; 7 nucleotides agree with TRBD1. Germline loops: CDR1 SGHAT, CDR2 FQNNGV. V trimming: 5 bases; J trimming: 4 bases; junction bases outside the gene matches: 4. The CDR3 totals 13 residues. CDR3 nucleotides: TGTGCCAGCAGCCCCCCAGGGGGCTATGGCTACACCTTC. This codes for CASSPPGGYGYTF. Supplemented by reference TRBV11-2 and TRBJ1-2, the full variable domain reads EAGVAQSPRYKIIEKRQSVAFWCNPISGHATLYWYQQILGQGPKLLIQFQNNGVVDDSQLPKDRFSAERLKGVDSTLKIQPAKLEDSAVYLCASSPPGGYGYTFGSGTRLTVV.

Comments on this clone: This same CDR3 is encoded by further DNA sequences in the sample. V usage is TRBV28 and J usage is TRBJ1-5; 7 nucleotides agree with TRBD1. Germline values: CDR1 MDHEN, CDR2 SYDVKM. With 6 bases clipped from V and 0 bases from J, the junction kept 5 bases outside the gene matches. There are 15 residues in the CDR3. CDR3 nucleotides: TGTGCCAGCAGCTGGGGACAGTTTAGCAATCAGCCCCAGCATTTT. This gives the protein CASSWGQFSNQPQHF.

This clone was detected once. The CDR3 sequence: CAISESIPPRESGDEQYF. The CDR3, as DNA: TGTGCCATCAGTGAGTCGATTCCGCCGAGGGAGAGTGGGGACGAGCAGTACTTC. This sequence joins TRBV10-3 and TRBJ2-7; D is perhaps TRBD2 (5 bases). Trimming removed 0 bases from V and 5 bases from J, with 23 bases in between. The V gene's germline CDR1 is ENHRY and CDR2 SYGVKD. The CDR3 is made up of 18 amino acids.

Regarding this clone: Other DNA sequences in this sample translate to the same CDR3. V and J are TRBV19 and TRBJ2-7; no definite D call. V lost 3 bases and J lost 3, with 9 bases in between. CDR1 is LNHDA, CDR2 SQIVND, per germline (reference sequence). The CDR3 runs to 13 residues. In DNA, the CDR3 is TGTGCCAGTAGTATGGGCCCAGACTACGAGCAGTACTTC. This sequence encodes CASSMGPDYEQYF.

The chain carries TRBV6-5 and TRBJ2-7, with D perhaps assigned TRBD1 or TRBD2 (5 bases each). V was clipped by 2 bases and J by 6 bases, with 14 bases between them. The CDR3 sequence is 14 residues long. Per the germline V gene, CDR1 is MNHEY and CDR2 is SVGAGI. CDR3 amino acids: CASSYAPGTGEQYF. CDR3 in DNA: TGTGCCAGCAGTTACGCCCCAGGGACGGGCGAGCAGTACTTC.

The chain has TRBV7-2 and TRBJ2-5; 14 bases are shared with TRBD2. This CDR3 region has 17 residues. CDR1 is SGHTA and CDR2 is FQGNSA in the germline V gene. The ends lost 4 bases at V and 5 bases at J; junction bases unmatched: 9. Here the CDR3 reads CASSSGLAGGVGETQYF. The CDR3 DNA is TGTGCCAGCAGCTCCGGACTAGCGGGGGGCGTAGGGGAGACCCAGTACTTC.

In DNA form, the CDR3 reads TGTGCCAGTAGTATTGTGCGGGAGAGCACCTACGAGCAGTACTTC. It translates to CASSIVRESTYEQYF. V usage is TRBV19 and J usage is TRBJ2-7, with 7 bases fitting TRBD2. CDR3 length: 15 residues. Germline assignment: CDR1 LNHDA and CDR2 SQIVND (reference sequence). The junction had 7 bases not matched to a gene; V was cut back by 3 bases and J by 2 bases.

This clone was detected once. This chain uses TRBV11-2 with TRBJ2-7; D is perhaps TRBD1 (6 bases). This CDR3 contains 15 residues. The V gene's germline CDR1 is SGHAT and CDR2 FQNNGV. The ends were cut back, 1 base at V and 2 bases at J, with 12 bases in the middle. CDR3 region: CASSLGQGITYEQYF. The CDR3, as DNA: TGTGCCAGCAGCTTAGGTCAGGGGATCACCTACGAGCAGTACTTC.

The count of this clone is one. The rearrangement uses TRBV28 and TRBJ2-7; D unclear. CDR1 is MDHEN, CDR2 SYDVKM, per germline. Trimming left V 3 bases short and J 5 bases short, with 17 bases between. The CDR3 spans 15 residues. CDR3 amino acids: CASSFLRGNLDEQYF. The CDR3 DNA reads as TGTGCCAGCAGTTTCCTTCGTGGGAATCTGGACGAGCAGTACTTC. Drawing the rest from reference TRBV28 and TRBJ2-7, the complete variable domain is DVKVTQSSRYLVKRTGEKVFLECVQDMDHENMFWYRQDPGLGLRLIYFSYDVKMKEKGDIPEGYSVSREKKERFSLILESASTNQTSMYLCASSFLRGNLDEQYFGPGTRLTVT.

This clone was found once. The gene calls are TRBV27 and TRBJ1-4, with TRBD1 matching over 7 bases. The CDR3 totals 17 residues. After removal of 3 bases from V and 8 bases from J, the junction contained 15 bases not matched to a gene. The germline CDR1 and CDR2 sequences are MNHEY and SMNVEV (reference sequence). CDR3 nucleotide sequence: TGTGCCAGCAGTTTTCTCCCCCGGGGAGGGGGCAAAGAAAAACTGTTTTTT. Amino acid sequence: CASSFLPRGGGKEKLFF.

The chain couples TRBV7-2 to TRBJ2-5; TRBD2 agrees at 11 bases. Germline values: CDR1 SGHTA, CDR2 FQGNSA. This CDR3 is 17 amino acids long. With V trimmed by 7 bases and J by 5 bases, 15 bases remained unmatched. The CDR3 coding sequence is TGTGCCAGCAAGTGGGCCTTAGCGGGAGGGCATGGGGAGACCCAGTACTTC. Protein sequence: CASKWALAGGHGETQYF.